The subject of this entry is one T cell receptor (beta chain). Its antigen is currently not known. No base qualities exist here, and no much larger clone lies one base off it. This sample is drawn from a study of blood T cell repertoires in COVID-19 (dated by TCRdb to the early 2020s). In the study overall: Collaborator samples came from the United States, Italy and Spain and covered acute and convalescent phases of COVID-19. The material from the prospective study consisted of cDNA or gDNA derived from T cells, B-cell-depleted T cells, or PBMCs. Deeply sampled blood TCRbeta repertoires from subjects exposed to, actively infected with, or recovered from COVID-19 were included in the dataset. The repertoires were released in a freely available public database intended as a resource for research on the immune response to SARS-CoV-2. Samples came from the ongoing ImmuneRACE study (first 160 participants) plus 1,254 subjects from 6 global collaborators. Nearly every sample came with metadata listing a de-identified subject ID, COVID-19 status, age in years and sex. Where available, HLA class I and class II types were taken from metadata supplied by the sample provider and were not determined by assay-based typing.

Collaborating institutions collected whole blood in K2EDTA tubes following their own protocols. For TCRbeta analysis, collaborators shipped samples as frozen whole blood, isolated PBMCs, or DNA extracted from either of those sample types. Overall results and qualifications from the work: The quantity of clinical and demographic metadata differed by source and by participant and was supplied without curation.

TCRbeta CDR3 regions were amplified from genomic DNA by means of the immunoSEQ Assay, a bias-controlled multiplex PCR. As for the original processing: Within the assay, amplification of reference gene primers was used to estimate how many nucleated cells each sample contained. To quantify the absolute abundance of each unique TCRbeta CDR3 rearrangement, sequence reads were collapsed and filtered. Productive Simpson clonality was computed per sample as the square root of Simpson's diversity index over productive rearrangements. Imported from immuneACCESS, the table was reduced by TCRdb to in-frame sequences with V and J called. These copies leave out some clones; in studies compared against another copy, an unresolved V gene accounts for under half, and the cause of the remainder is not known. Clonal size and the V and J genes are those of that table, whereas D and trimming came from the DNA. The sample data list around 240,000 clones, and roughly four fifths of these were observed just once. The ten biggest clones cover 7.4% of the sample.

V is reduced by 4 bases and J by 4 bases, leaving a spacing of 21 bases between them. The germline V gene encodes CDR1 MGHRA and CDR2 YSYEKL. The CDR3 runs 17 residues from the cysteine to the phenylalanine. Solely the CDR3 DNA is kept, with 51 bases framed from the first base. This receptor was identified in a woman aged 45-60 years with acute or convalescent COVID-19. Specimen: peripheral blood. The chain is made from TRBV4-1 and TRBJ2-3, and perhaps TRBD1 as D gene, on 6 matching bases. The base sequence is TGCGCCAGCAGCCCACCCGGACAGCTGCCTAGTGCAGATACGCAGTATTTT. This yields the protein CASSPPGQLPSADTQYF.